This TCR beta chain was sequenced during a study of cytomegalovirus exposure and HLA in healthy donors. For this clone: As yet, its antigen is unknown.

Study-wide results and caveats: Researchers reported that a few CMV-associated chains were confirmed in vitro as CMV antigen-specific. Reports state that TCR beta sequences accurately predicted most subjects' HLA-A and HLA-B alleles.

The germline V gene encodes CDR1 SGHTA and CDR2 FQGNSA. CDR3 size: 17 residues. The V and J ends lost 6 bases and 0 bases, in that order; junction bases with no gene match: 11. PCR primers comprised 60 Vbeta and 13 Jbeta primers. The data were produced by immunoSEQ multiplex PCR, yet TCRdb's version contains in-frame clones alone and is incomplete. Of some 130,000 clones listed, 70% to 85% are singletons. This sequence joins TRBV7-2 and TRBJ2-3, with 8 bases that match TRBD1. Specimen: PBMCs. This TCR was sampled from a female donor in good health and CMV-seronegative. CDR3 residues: CASRGDPGQASTDTQYF. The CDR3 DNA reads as TGTGCCAGCAGAGGAGATCCGGGACAGGCGAGCACAGATACGCAGTATTTT. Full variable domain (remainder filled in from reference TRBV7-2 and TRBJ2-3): GAGVSQSPSNKVTEKGKDVELRCDPISGHTALYWYRQSLGQGLEFLIYFQGNSAPDKSGLPSDRFSAERTGGSVSTLTIQRTQQEDSAVYLCASRGDPGQASTDTQYFGPGTRLTVL.